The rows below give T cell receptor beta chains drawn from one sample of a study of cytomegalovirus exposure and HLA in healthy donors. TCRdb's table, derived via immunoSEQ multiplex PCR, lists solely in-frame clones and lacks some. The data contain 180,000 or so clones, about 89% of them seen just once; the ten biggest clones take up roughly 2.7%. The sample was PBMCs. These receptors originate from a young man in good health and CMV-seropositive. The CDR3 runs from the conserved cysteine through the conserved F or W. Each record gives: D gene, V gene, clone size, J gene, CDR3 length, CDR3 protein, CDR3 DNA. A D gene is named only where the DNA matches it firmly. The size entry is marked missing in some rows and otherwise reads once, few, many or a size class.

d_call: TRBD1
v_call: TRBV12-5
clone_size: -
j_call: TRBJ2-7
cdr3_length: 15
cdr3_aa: CASGSILQGAYEQYF
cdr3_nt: TGTGCTAGTGGTTCGATACTCCAGGGGGCTTACGAGCAGTACTTC

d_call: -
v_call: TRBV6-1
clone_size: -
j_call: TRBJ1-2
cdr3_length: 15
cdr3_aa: CASSEALRENYGYTF
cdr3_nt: TGTGCCAGCAGTGAAGCGTTGCGGGAGAACTATGGCTACACCTTC

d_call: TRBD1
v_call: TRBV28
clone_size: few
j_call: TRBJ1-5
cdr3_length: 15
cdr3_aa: CASTLWYRDSQPQHF
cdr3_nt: TGTGCCAGCACCCTCTGGTACAGGGACAGTCAGCCCCAGCATTTT

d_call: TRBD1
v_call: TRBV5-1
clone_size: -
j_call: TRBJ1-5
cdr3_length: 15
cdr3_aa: CASSLGQGGNQPQHF
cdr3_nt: TGCGCCAGCAGCTTGGGACAGGGAGGCAATCAGCCCCAGCATTTT

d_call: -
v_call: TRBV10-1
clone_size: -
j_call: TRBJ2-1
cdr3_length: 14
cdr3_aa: CASSEGTGCNEQFF
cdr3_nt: TGCGCCAGCAGTGAAGGGACTGGATGCAATGAGCAGTTCTTC

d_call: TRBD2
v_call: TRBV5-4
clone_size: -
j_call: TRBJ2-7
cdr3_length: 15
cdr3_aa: CASSLHSGPSYEQYF
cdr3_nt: TGTGCCAGCAGCTTGCATAGCGGGCCCTCCTACGAGCAGTACTTC

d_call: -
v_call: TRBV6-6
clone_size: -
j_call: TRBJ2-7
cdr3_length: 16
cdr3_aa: CASSYSAGLSSYEQYF
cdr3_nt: TGTGCCAGCAGTTACTCTGCGGGCCTTAGCTCCTACGAGCAGTACTTC

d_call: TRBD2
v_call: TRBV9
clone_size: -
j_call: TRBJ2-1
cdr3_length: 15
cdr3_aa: CASSPRSGGANEQFF
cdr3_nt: TGTGCCAGCAGCCCACGTAGCGGGGGGGCAAATGAGCAGTTCTTC

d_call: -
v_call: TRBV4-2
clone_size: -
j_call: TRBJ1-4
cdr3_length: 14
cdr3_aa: CASSIDRLGEKLFF
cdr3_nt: TGTGCCAGCAGCATTGACAGGCTGGGGGAAAAACTGTTTTTT

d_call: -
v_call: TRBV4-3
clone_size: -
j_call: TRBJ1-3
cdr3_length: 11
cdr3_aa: CASRGGNTIYF
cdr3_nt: TGCGCCAGCCGGGGGGGAAACACCATATATTTT

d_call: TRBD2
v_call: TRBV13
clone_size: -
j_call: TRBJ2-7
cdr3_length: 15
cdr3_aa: CASSWGLAGSYEQYF
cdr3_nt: TGTGCCAGCAGCTGGGGACTAGCGGGATCCTACGAGCAGTACTTC

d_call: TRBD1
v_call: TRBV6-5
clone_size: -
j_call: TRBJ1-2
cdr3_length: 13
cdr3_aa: CASTQGVLLGYTF
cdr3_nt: TGTGCCAGCACCCAGGGGGTACTTCTGGGCTACACCTTC

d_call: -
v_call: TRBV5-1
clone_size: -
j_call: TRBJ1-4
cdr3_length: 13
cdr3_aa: CASRVLTNEKLFF
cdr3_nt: TGCGCCAGCAGGGTTCTAACGAATGAAAAACTGTTTTTT

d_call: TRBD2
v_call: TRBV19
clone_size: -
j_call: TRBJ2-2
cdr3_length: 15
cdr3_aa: CASSMGGGQTGELFF
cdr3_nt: TGTGCCAGTAGTATGGGCGGGGGGCAGACCGGGGAGCTGTTTTTT

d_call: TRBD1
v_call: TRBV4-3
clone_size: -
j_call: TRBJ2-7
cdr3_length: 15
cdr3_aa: CASSYGTGDRYEQYF
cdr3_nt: TGCGCCAGCAGCTACGGGACAGGGGACCGCTACGAGCAGTACTTC

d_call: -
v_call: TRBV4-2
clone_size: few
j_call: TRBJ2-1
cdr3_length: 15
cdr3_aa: CASSQVIEAYNEQFF
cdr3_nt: TGTGCCAGCAGCCAAGTAATAGAAGCTTACAATGAGCAGTTCTTC

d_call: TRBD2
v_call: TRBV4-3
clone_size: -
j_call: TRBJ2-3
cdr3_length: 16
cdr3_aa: CASSPGLAGGGYTQYF
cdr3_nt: TGCGCCAGCAGCCCAGGTCTAGCGGGGGGGGGATATACGCAGTATTTT

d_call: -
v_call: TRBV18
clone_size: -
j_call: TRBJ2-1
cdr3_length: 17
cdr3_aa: CASSPGGVAASYNEQFF
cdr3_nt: TGTGCCAGCTCCCCAGGAGGGGTAGCGGCTTCCTACAATGAGCAGTTCTTC

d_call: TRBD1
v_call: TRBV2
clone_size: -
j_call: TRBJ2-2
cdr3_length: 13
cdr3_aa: CASEGQGSGELFF
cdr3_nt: TGTGCCAGCGAAGGACAGGGGTCCGGGGAGCTGTTTTTT

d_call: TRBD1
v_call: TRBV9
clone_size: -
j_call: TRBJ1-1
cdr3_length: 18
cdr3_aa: CASSVAGGTGALNTEAFF
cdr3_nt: TGTGCCAGCAGCGTAGCGGGCGGGACAGGGGCACTGAACACTGAAGCTTTCTTT

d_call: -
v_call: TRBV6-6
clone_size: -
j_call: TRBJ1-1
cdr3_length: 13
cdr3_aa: CASSSQGHTEAFF
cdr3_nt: TGTGCCAGCAGTTCCCAGGGGCACACTGAAGCTTTCTTT

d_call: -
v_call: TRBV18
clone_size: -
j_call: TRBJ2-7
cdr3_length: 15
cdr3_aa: CASSPTGPPLNEQYF
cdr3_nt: TGTGCCAGCTCGCCAACAGGGCCCCCTTTGAACGAGCAGTACTTC

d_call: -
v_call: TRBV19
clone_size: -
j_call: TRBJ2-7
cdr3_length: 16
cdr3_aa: CASSIDQEGVSYEQYF
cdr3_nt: TGTGCCAGTAGTATAGATCAGGAGGGAGTGTCTTACGAGCAGTACTTC

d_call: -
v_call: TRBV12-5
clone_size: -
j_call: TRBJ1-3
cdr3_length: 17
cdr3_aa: CASGSSPVPRSGNTIYF
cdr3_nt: TGTGCTAGTGGTTCCTCCCCAGTACCTCGCTCTGGAAACACCATATATTTT

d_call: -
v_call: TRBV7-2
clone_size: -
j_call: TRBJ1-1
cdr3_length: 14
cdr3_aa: CASSPTGGNTEAFF
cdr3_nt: TGTGCCAGCAGCCCAACCGGGGGAAACACTGAAGCTTTCTTT

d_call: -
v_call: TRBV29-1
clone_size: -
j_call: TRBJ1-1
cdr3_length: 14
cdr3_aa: CSVDPEGINTEAFF
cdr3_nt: TGCAGCGTAGACCCTGAGGGAATCAACACTGAAGCTTTCTTT

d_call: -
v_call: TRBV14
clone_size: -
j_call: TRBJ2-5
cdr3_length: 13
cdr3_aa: CASSQDELETQYF
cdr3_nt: TGTGCCAGCAGCCAAGATGAGCTAGAGACCCAGTACTTC

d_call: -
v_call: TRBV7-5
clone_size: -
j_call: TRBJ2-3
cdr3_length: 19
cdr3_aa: CARSLGGTSGTRYTDTQYF
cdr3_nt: TGTGCCAGAAGCTTAGGAGGGACTAGCGGGACGCGGTACACAGATACGCAGTATTTT

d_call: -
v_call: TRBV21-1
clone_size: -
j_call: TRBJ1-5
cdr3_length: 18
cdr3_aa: CASIRSGQLLCGNQPQHF
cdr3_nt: TGTGCCAGCATCCGATCGGGACAGCTCCTCTGTGGCAATCAGCCCCAGCATTTT

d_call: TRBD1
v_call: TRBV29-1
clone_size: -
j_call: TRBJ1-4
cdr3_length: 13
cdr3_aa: CSVETGAEEKLFF
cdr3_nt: TGCAGCGTTGAGACAGGGGCTGAGGAAAAACTGTTTTTT

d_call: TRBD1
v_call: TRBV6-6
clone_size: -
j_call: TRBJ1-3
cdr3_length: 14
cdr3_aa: CASRYGQGGYTIYF
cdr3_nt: TGTGCCAGCAGATATGGACAGGGGGGTTACACCATATATTTT

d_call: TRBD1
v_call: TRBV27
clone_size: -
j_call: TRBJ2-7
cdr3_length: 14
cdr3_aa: CASSLSGQRDEQYF
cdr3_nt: TGTGCCAGCAGTTTGTCGGGACAGAGGGACGAGCAGTACTTC

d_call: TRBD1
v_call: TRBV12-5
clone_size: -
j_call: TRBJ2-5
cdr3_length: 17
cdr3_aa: CASGLGGTGGPKETQYF
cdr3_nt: TGTGCTAGTGGTTTGGGGGGGACAGGCGGACCGAAAGAGACCCAGTACTTC

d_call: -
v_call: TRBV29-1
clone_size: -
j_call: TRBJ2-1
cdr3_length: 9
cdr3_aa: CRGDNEQFF
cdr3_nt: TGCAGGGGAGACAATGAGCAGTTCTTC

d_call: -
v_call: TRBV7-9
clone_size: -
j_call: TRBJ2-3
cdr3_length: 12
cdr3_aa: CASSPRADTQYF
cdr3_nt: TGTGCCAGCAGCCCTCGGGCAGATACGCAGTATTTT

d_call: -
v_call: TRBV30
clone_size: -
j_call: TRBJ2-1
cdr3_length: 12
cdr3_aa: CAWRSQPNEQFF
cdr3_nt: TGTGCCTGGAGGAGTCAACCCAATGAGCAGTTCTTC

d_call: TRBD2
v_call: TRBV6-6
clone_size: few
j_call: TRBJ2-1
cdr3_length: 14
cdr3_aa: CATAAGGLYNEQFF
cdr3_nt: TGTGCCACCGCAGCGGGGGGGCTCTACAATGAGCAGTTCTTC

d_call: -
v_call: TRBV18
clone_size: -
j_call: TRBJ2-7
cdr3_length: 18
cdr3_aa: CASSPSPTAPTTFYEQYF
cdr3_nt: TGTGCCAGCTCACCCTCCCCGACAGCCCCAACTACTTTCTACGAGCAGTACTTC

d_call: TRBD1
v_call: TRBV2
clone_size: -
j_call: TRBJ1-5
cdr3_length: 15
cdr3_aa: CASSRTGGSNQPQHF
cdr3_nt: TGTGCCAGCTCTCGGACAGGGGGGAGCAATCAGCCCCAGCATTTT

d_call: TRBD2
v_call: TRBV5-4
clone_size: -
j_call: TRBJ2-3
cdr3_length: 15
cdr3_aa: CASSAGLAGVDTQYF
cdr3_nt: TGTGCCAGCAGCGCGGGACTAGCGGGAGTTGATACGCAGTATTTT

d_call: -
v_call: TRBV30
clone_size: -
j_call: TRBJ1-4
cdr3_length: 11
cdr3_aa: CAWSLYEKLFF
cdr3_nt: TGTGCCTGGAGTCTCTATGAAAAACTGTTTTTT

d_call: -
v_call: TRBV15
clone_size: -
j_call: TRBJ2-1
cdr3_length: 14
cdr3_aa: CATSGATSYNEQFF
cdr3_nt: TGTGCCACCAGCGGGGCGACAAGCTACAATGAGCAGTTCTTC

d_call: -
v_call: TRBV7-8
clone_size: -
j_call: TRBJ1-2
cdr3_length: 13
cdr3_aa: CASSRGAGISYTF
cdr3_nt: TGTGCCAGCAGCCGGGGAGCGGGAATCTCCTACACCTTC

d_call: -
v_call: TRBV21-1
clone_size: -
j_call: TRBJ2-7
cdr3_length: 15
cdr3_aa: CASSKVGQGWNEQYF
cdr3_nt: TGTGCCAGCAGCAAAGTGGGGCAGGGTTGGAACGAGCAGTACTTC

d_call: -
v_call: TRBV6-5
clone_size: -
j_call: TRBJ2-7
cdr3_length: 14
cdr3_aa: CASSPLGGPYEQYF
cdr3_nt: TGTGCCAGCAGTCCCCTTGGGGGCCCCTACGAGCAGTACTTC

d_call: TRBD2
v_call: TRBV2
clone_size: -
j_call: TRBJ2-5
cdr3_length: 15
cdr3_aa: CASPLLAGHQETQYF
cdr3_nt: TGTGCCAGTCCACTACTAGCGGGGCATCAAGAGACCCAGTACTTC

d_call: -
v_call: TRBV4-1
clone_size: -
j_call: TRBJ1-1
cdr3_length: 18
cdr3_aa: CASSPHLSAGTLNTEAFF
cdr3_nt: TGCGCCAGCAGCCCGCATCTGTCGGCGGGGACGTTAAACACTGAAGCTTTCTTT

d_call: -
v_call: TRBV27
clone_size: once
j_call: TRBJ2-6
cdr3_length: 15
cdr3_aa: CASSLQGMGANVLTF
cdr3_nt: TGTGCCAGCAGTTTACAGGGCATGGGGGCCAACGTCCTGACTTTC